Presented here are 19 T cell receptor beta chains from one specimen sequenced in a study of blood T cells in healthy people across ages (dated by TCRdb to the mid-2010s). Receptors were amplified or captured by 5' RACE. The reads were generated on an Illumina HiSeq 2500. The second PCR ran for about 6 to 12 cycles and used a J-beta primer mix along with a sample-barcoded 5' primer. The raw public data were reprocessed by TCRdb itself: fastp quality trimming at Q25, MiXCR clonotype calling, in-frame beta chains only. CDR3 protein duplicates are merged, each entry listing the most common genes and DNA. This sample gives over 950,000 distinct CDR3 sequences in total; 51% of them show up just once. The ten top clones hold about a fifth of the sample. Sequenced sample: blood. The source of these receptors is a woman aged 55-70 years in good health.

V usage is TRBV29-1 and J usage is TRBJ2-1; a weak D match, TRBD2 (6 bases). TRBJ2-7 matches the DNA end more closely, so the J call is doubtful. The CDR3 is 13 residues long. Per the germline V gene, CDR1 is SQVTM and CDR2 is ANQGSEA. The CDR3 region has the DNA TGCAGCTCCGCCGGGACTGACTACAATGAGCAGTACTTC. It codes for CSSAGTDYNEQYF.

This chain's CDR3 is CASSLGPSRSTDTQYF. DNA for the CDR3: TGTGCCAGCAGCTTAGGGCCCAGCCGTAGCACAGATACGCAGTATTTT. The J gene is TRBJ2-3, the V gene TRBV7-2; D not certain. Germline-derived CDR1 and CDR2 are SGHTA and FQGNSA. The length of the CDR3 is 16 residues. Trimming took off 1 base at V and 0 bases at J, with 11 bases between the two ends.

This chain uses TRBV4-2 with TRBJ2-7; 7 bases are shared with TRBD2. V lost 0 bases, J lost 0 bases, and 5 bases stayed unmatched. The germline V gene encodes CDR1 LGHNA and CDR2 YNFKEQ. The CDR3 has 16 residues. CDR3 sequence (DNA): TGTGCCAGCAGCCAAGATGCGCCTAGCGGCTCCTACGAGCAGTACTTC. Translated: CASSQDAPSGSYEQYF.

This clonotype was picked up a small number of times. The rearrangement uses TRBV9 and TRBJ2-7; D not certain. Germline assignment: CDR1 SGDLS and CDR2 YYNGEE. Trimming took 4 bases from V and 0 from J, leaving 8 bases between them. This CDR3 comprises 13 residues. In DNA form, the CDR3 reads TGTGCCAGCAGCCGGGCGGCCTCCTACGAGCAGTACTTC. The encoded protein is CASSRAASYEQYF. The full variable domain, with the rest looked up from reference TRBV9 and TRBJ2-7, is DSGVTQTPKHLITATGQRVTLRCSPRSGDLSVYWYQQSLDQGLQFLIQYYNGEERAKGNILERFSAQQFPDLHSELNLSSLELGDSALYFCASSRAASYEQYFGPGTRLTVT.

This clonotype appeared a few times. CDR3 coding DNA: TGTGCCAGCAGTTTAGGGGGGCCTAAAGAGACCCAGTACTTC. It specifies CASSLGGPKETQYF. The V call is TRBV7-3, the J call TRBJ2-5; D possibly uses TRBD1 or TRBD2 (6 bases each). The germline gives CDR1 SGHTA, CDR2 FQGTGA. The V end lost 6 bases, the J end lost 3 bases, and 14 bases lay between the germline ends. This CDR3 contains 14 residues.

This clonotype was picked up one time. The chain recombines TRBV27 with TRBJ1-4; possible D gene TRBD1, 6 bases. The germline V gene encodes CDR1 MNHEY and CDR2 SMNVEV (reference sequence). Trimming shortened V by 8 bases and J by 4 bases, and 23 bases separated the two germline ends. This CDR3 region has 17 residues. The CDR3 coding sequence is TGTGCCAGCGGACCACAGGGCCCTGTGCCCTTTAATGAAAAACTGTTTTTT. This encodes CASGPQGPVPFNEKLFF.

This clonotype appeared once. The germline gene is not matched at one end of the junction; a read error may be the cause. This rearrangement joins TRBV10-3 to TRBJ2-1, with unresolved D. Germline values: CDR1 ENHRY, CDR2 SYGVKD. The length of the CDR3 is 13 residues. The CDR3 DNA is TGTGCCATCAGTGCCCAGGAGTACAATGAGGAGTTCTTC. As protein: CAISAQEYNEEFF.

The CDR3 region has the DNA TGTGCCAGCAGCCAAGTTTACCAACGGGCTTTCTTT. It specifies CASSQVYQRAFF. V gene TRBV14 combines with J gene TRBJ1-1; no definite D call. CDR1 and CDR2 from the germline V gene are SGHDN and FVKESK. V was cut by 1 base and J by 11 bases, with 11 bases left in between. There are 12 residues in the CDR3.

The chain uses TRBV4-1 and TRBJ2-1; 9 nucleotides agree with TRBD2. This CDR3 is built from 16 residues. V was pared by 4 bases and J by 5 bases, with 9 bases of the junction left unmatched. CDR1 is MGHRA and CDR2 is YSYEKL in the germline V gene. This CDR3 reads CASSPGGREGHNEQFF. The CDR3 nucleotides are TGCGCCAGCAGCCCTGGGGGGCGGGAGGGCCACAATGAGCAGTTCTTC.

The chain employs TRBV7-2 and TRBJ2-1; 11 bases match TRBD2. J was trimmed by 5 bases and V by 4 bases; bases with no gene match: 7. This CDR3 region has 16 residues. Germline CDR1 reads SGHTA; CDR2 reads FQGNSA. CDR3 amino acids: CASSSPSGGTNNEQFF. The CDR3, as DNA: TGTGCCAGCAGCTCCCCTAGCGGGGGGACCAACAATGAGCAGTTCTTC.

The CDR3, as DNA: TGCGCCAGCAGCGGACCGGGACAGGGGGACGAAAAACTGTTTTTT. Translation: CASSGPGQGDEKLFF. J is TRBJ1-4 and V is TRBV10-1; 11 bases are shared with TRBD1. Germline V CDR1 and CDR2: WNHNN, SYGVQD (reference sequence). V dropped 6 bases and J dropped 8; count of bases not matched to a gene: 8. The CDR3 has 15 amino acids.

CDR3 sequence reads: CASSATGTEAGYTF. CDR3 coding DNA: TGTGCCAGCAGTGCCACCGGGACGGAGGCTGGCTACACCTTC. The chain joins TRBV28 to TRBJ1-2, with a weak D call TRBD1 (5 bases). The V end lost 5 bases, the J end lost 7 bases, and 17 bases lay between the germline ends. Germline V gene data show CDR1 as MDHEN and CDR2 as SYDVKM. The CDR3 consists of 14 residues.

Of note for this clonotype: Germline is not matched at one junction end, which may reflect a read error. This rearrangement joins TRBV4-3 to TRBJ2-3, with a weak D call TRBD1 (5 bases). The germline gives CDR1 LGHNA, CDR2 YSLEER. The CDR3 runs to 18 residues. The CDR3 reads CASSQDIPDLARTGTQYF. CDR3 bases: TGCGCCAGCAGCCAAGATATCCCGGATTTGGCCCGCACAGGTACGCAGTATTTT.

CDR3 residues: CASSWAAETYNEQFF. The CDR3 DNA sequence: TGTGCCAGCAGCTGGGCAGCGGAAACCTACAATGAGCAGTTCTTC. The rearrangement uses TRBV11-2 and TRBJ2-1; tentatively, D is TRBD2 (5 bases). The CDR3 is made up of 15 amino acids. Trimming shortened V by 4 bases and J by 2 bases, and 12 bases separated the two germline ends. CDR1 and CDR2 (germline): SGHAT, FQNNGV.

The DNA for the CDR3 is TGTGCCAGCAGCTTAAAACGGGAACAGGGGCTGGGTGGCTACACCTTC. Translating gives CASSLKREQGLGGYTF. The V gene is TRBV7-2, the J gene TRBJ1-2, with 7 bases that match TRBD1. Germline lookup yields CDR1 SGHTA and CDR2 FQGNSA. This CDR3 has 16 amino acids. J was trimmed by 7 bases and V by 2 bases; bases with no gene match: 13.

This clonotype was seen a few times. The CDR3 DNA follows: TGTGCCAGCAGCCGGATAAGCGGGAGCACAGATACGCAGTATTTT. Translating gives CASSRISGSTDTQYF. V is TRBV9 and J is TRBJ2-3, with D possibly matching TRBD2 (6 bases). Trimming shortened V by 4 bases and J by 0 bases, and 12 bases separated the two germline ends. The CDR3 is 15 amino acids. Germline CDR1 SGDLS, CDR2 YYNGEE.

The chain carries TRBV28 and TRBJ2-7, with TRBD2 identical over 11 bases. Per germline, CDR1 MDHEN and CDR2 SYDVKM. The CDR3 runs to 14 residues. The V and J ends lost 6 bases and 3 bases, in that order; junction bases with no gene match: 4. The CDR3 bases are TGTGCCAGCAGACTAGCGGGGGAATACTACGAGCAGTACTTC. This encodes CASRLAGEYYEQYF.

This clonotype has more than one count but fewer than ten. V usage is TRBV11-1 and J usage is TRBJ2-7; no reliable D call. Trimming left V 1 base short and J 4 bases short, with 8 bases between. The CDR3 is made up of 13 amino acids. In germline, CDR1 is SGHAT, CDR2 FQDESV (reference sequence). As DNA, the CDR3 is TGTGCCAGCAGCTTAGTGGTTGAGTACGAGCAGTACTTC. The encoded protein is CASSLVVEYEQYF.

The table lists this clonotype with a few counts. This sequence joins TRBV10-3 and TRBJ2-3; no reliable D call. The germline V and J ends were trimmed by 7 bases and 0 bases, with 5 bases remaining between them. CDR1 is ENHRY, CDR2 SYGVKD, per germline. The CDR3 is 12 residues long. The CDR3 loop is CAIKGSTDTQYF. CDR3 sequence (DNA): TGTGCCATCAAAGGAAGCACAGATACGCAGTATTTT.